This T cell receptor (beta chain) was found in a study of long-term antiretroviral therapy in people with HIV. After removal of 1 base from V and 4 bases from J, the junction contained 12 bases not matched to a gene. CDR1 and CDR2 from the germline V gene are SGHRS and YFSETQ. This CDR3 is built from 17 residues. It was version v3.0 of the immunoSEQ assay that was run at survey level. The data were produced by immunoSEQ multiplex PCR, yet TCRdb's version contains in-frame clones alone and is incomplete. The data hold fewer than 30,000 clones, with 81% observed a single time. The rearrangement uses TRBV5-1 and TRBJ2-7; 9 bases agree with TRBD2. This clonotype was sampled from a woman younger than 35 with HIV. The specimen comprised unsorted PBMCs, sampled at the start of antiretroviral therapy, before treatment. CDR3: CASSLRVPVAGEYEQYF. CDR3 nucleotide sequence: TGCGCCAGCAGCTTGAGGGTCCCGGTAGCGGGGGAGTACGAGCAGTACTTC.